This TCR beta chain was sequenced during a study of CD8 T cells in Susac syndrome. The CDR3 contains 16 residues. The ends lost 5 bases at V and 2 bases at J; junction bases unmatched: 5. Random hexamers were used to reverse transcribe 0.5 to 1 ug of RNA. Across 54 Vbeta and 13 Jbeta, TCR beta CDR3 was amplified with immunoSEQ multiplex PCR. MiXCR, applied by TCRdb to the immunoSEQ multiplex PCR reads, yields one record per CDR3 protein. Of some 300,000 distinct CDR3 sequences in the sample, approximately 91% were seen once. The origin of this receptor is a human donor with multiple sclerosis. Sequencing was done on a sample of CD8+ T cells from PBMCs. The V gene is TRBV12-3 or TRBV12-4, the J gene TRBJ2-3; the match to TRBD2 covers 12 bases. CDR3 DNA: TGTGCCAGCAGTCCTAGCGGGGGGGCCCCCACAGATACGCAGTATTTT. This codes for CASSPSGGAPTDTQYF.